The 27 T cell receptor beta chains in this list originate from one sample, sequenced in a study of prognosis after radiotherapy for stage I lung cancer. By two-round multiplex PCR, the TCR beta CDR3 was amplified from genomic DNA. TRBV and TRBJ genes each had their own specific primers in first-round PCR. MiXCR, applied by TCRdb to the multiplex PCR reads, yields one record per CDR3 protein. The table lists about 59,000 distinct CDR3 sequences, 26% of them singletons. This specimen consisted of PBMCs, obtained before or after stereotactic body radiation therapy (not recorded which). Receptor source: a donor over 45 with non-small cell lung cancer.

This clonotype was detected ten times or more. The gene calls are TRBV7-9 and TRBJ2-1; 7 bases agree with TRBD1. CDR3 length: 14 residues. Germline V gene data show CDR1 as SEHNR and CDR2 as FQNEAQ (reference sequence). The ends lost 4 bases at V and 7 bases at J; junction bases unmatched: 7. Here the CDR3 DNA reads TGTGCCAGCAGCTCCCCCACAGGGGCTAATGAGCAGTTCTTC. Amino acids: CASSSPTGANEQFF.

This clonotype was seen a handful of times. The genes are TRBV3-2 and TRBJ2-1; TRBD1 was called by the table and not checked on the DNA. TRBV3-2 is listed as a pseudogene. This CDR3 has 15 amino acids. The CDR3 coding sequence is TGTGCCAGCAGCCAAGAGGGACAGGGGTACAATGAGCAGTTCTTC. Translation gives CASSQEGQGYNEQFF.

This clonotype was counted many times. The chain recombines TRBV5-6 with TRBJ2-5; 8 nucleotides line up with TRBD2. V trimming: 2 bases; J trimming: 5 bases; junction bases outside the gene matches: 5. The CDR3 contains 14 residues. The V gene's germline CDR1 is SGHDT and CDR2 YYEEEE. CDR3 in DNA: TGTGCCAGCAGCTTCCCGGCTAGCGGGGAGACCCAGTACTTC. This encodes CASSFPASGETQYF.

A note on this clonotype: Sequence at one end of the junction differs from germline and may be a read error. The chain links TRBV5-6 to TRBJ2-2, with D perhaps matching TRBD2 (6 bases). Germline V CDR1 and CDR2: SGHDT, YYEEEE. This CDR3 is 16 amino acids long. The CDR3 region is CAISRLTGANTGELFF. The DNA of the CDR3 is TGTGCCATCAGCCGTTTAACGGGGGCGAACACCGGGGAGCTGTTTTTT.

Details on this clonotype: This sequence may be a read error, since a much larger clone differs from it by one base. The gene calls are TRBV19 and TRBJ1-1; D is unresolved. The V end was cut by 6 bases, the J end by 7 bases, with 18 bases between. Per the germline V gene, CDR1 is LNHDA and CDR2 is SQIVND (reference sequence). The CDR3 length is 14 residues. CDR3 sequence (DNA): TGTGCCAGTAGCAACCGGGAAATCAGCAGTGAAGCTTTCTTT. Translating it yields CASSNREISSEAFF.

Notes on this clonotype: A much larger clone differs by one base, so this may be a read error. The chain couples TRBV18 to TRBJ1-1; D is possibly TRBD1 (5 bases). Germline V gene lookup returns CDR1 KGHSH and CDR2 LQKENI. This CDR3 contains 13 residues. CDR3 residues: CANSPGMNTEAFF. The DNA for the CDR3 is TGTGCCAACTCACCAGGGATGAACACTGAAGCTTTCTTT. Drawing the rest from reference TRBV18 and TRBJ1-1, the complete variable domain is NAGVMQNPRHLVRRRGQEARLRCSPMKGHSHVYWYRQLPEEGLKFMVYLQKENIIDESGMPKERFSAEFPKEGPSILRIQQVVRGDSAAYFCANSPGMNTEAFFGQGTRLTVV.

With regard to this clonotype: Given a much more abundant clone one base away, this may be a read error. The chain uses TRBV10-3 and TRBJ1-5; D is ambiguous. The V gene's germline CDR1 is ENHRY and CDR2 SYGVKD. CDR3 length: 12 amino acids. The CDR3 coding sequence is TGTGCCATCAGTGAGTCCAATCAGCCCCGGCATTTT. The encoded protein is CAISESNQPRHF.

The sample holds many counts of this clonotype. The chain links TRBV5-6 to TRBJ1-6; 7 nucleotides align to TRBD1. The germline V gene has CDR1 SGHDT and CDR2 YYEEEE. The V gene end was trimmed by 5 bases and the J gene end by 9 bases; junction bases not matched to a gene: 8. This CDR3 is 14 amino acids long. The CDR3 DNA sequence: TGTGCCAGCAGACCCGGAGGGGGCACTTCACCCCTCCACTTT. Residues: CASRPGGGTSPLHF.

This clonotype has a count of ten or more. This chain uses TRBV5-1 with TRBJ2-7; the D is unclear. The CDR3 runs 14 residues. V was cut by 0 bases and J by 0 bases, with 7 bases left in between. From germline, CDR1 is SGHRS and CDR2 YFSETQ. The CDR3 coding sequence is TGCGCCAGCAGCTTGGGGACGAGCTCCTACGAGCAGTACTTC. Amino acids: CASSLGTSSYEQYF. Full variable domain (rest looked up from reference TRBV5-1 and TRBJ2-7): KAGVTQTPRYLIKTRGQQVTLSCSPISGHRSVSWYQQTPGQGLQFLFEYFSETQRNKGNFPGRFSGRQFSNSRSEMNVSTLELGDSALYLCASSLGTSSYEQYFGPGTRLTVT.

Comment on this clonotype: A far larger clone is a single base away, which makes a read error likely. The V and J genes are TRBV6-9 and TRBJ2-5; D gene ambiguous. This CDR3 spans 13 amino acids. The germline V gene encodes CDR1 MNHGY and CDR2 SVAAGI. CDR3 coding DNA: TGTGCCAGCAGTTACCGAGCGAAAGAGCCCCAGTACTTC. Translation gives CASSYRAKEPQYF.

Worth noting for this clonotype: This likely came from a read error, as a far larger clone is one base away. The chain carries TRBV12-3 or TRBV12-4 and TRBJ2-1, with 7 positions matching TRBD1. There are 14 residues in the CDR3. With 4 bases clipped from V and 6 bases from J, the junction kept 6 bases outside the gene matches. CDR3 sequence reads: CASSSEGAINEQFF. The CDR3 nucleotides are TGTGCCAGCAGTTCAGAGGGGGCTATCAATGAGCAGTTCTTC.

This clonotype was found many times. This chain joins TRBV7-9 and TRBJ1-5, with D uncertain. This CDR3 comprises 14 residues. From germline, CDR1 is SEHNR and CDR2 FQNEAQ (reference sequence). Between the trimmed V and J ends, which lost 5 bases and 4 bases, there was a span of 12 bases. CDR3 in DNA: TGTGCCAGCAGCCCAGGACTGGAGAATCAGCCCCAGCATTTT. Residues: CASSPGLENQPQHF.

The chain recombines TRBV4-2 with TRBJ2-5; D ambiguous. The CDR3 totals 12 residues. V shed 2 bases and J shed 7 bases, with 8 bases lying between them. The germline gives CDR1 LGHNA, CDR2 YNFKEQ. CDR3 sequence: CASSQYLGTQYF. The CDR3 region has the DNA TGTGCCAGCAGCCAATATCTAGGGACCCAGTACTTC.

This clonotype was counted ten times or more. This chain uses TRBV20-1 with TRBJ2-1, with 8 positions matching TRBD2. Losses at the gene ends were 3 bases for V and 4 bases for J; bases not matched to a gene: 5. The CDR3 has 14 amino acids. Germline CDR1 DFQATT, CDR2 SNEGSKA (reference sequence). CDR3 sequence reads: CSARKASGYNEQFF. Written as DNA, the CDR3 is TGCAGTGCTAGGAAAGCTAGCGGGTACAATGAGCAGTTCTTC.

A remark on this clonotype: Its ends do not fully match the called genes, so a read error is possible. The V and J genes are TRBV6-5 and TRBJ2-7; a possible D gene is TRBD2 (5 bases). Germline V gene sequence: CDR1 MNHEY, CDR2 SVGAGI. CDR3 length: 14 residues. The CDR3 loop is CSSSYRGKGNEHYF. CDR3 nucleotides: TGTTCCAGCAGTTACCGGGGTAAGGGAAACGAGCATTACTTC.

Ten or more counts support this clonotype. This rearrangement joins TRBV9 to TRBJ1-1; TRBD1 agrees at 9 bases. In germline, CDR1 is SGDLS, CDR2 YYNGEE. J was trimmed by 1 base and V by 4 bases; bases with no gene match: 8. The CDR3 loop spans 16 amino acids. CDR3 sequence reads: CASSPTGGAGNTEAFF. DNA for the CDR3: TGTGCCAGCAGCCCAACAGGGGGCGCGGGGAACACTGAAGCTTTCTTT.

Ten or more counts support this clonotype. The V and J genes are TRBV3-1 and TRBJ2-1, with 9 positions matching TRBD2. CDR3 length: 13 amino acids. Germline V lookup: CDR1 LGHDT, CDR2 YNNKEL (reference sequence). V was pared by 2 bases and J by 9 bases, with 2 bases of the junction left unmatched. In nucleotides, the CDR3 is TGTGCCAGCAGCCAATTGCGGGGGGGTGAGCAGTTCTTC. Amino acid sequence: CASSQLRGGEQFF.

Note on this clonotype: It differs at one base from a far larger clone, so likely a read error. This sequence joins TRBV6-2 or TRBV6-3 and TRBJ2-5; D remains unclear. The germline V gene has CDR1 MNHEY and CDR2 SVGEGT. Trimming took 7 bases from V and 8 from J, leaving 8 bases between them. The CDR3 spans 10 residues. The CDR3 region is CASTRDTQYF. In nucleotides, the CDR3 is TGTGCCAGCACGAGAGATACCCAGTACTTC.

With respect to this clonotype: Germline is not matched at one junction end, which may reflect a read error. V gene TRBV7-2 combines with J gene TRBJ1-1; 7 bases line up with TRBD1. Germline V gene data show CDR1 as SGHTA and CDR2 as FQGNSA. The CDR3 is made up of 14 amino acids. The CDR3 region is CVSIPTTGWTEAFF. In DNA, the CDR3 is TGTGTCAGCATCCCCACGACAGGGTGGACTGAAGCTTTCTTT.

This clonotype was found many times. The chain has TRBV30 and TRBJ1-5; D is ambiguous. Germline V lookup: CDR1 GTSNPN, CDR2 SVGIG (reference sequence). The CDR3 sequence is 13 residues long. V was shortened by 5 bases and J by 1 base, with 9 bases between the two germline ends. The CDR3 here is CAWAPDSNQPQHF. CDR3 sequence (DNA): TGTGCCTGGGCTCCAGACAGCAATCAGCCCCAGCATTTT.

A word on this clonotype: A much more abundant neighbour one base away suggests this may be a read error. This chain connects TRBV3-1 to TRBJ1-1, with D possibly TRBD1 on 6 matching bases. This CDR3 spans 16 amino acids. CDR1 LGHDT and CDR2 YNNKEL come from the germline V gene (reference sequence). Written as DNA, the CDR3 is TGTGTCAGCAGCCAAGGCCAATGGGGGGCGAACACTGAAGCTTTCTTT. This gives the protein CVSSQGQWGANTEAFF.

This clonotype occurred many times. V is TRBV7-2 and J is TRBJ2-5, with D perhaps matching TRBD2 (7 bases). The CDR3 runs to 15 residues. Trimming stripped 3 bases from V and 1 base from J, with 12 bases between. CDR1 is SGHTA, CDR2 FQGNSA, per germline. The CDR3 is CASSFARGAQETQYF. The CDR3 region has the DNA TGTGCCAGCAGCTTTGCCCGGGGGGCCCAAGAGACCCAGTACTTC. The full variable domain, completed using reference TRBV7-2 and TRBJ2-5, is GAGVSQSPSNKVTEKGKDVELRCDPISGHTALYWYRQSLGQGLEFLIYFQGNSAPDKSGLPSDRFSAERTGGSVSTLTIQRTQQEDSAVYLCASSFARGAQETQYFGPGTRLLVL.

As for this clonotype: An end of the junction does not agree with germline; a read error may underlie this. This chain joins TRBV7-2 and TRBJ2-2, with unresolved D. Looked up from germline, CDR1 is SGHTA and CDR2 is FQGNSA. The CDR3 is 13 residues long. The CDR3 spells CDSSLVTIGELFF. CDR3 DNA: TGTGACAGCAGCTTAGTGACAATCGGGGAGCTGTTTTTT.

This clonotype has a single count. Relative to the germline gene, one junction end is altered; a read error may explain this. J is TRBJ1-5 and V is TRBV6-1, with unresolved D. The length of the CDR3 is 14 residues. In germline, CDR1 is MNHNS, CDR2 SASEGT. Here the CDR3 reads CAGSPGDSNQPQHF. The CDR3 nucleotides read TGTGCCGGCAGTCCGGGAGATAGCAATCAGCCCCAGCATTTT.

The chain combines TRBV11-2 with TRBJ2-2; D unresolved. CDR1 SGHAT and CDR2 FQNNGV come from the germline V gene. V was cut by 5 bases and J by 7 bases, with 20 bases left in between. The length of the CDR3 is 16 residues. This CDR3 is CASSAEGMVLHGELFF. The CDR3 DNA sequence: TGTGCCAGCAGCGCCGAAGGGATGGTGCTTCACGGGGAGCTGTTTTTT.

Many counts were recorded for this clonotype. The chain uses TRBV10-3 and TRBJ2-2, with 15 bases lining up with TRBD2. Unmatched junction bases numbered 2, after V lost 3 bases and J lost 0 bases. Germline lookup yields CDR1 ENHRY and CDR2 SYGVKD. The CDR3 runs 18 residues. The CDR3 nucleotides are TGTGCCATCAGTGAAGGACTAGCGGGGGGGCCGAACACCGGGGAGCTGTTTTTT. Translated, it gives CAISEGLAGGPNTGELFF.

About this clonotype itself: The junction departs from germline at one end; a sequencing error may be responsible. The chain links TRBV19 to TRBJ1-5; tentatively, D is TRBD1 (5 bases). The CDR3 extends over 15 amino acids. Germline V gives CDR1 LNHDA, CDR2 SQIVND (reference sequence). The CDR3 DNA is TGTGCCAGTAGTAGGGGGGTTATGATCAATCAGCTCCAGCATTTT. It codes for CASSRGVMINQLQHF. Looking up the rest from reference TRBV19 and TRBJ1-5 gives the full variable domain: DGGITQSPKYLFRKEGQNVTLSCEQNLNHDAMYWYRQDPGQGLRLIYYSQIVNDFQKGDIAEGYSVSREKKESFPLTVTSAQKNPTAFYLCASSRGVMINQLQHFGDGTRLSIL.